This TCR beta chain was documented in a study of T cell responses to AZD1222 COVID-19 vaccine (dated by TCRdb to the early 2020s). Some background on the complete study: Because spike-specific TCR depth and breadth did not differ between the two schedules, AZD1222 recipients who got a second dose at roughly 4 weeks were pooled with those who got a second dose at roughly 12 weeks. A total of 233 trial participants underwent TCR sequencing, of whom some 210 received two doses of AZD1222 and approximately 25 received two doses of the MenACWY control vaccine. Trial participants were enrolled by age into 18-55, 56-69 and 70-plus year subgroups, with around 150, 28 and 57 TCR-sequenced participants respectively. The investigation overall reported the following: In the small 56-69-year group, the increase in depth fell short of significance, most likely because of low power. Conclusions about previously exposed vaccinees are limited because only a handful of AZD1222 recipients were SARS-CoV-2 seropositive at baseline. A significant rise in spike-specific TCR breadth and depth was observed after two AZD1222 doses relative to day 0 and relative to MenACWY recipients. Because no day 14 peak-response samples were available, the repertoires could be characterized only after the peak T cell response. Most participants were white British and females outnumbered males, and the authors suggested that clonal diversity may have been underestimated. The vaccine-associated CD4 TCRs covered the entire spike protein, and the dominant responses fell in regions 160-218 and 743-854. Reportedly, almost half of the unique spike-specific TCRs recognized epitopes lying outside the regions that are mutated in the B.1.351 and B.1.1.7 variants.

The label giving this sample's time point can be read as: baseline before first vaccination. Vaccinee samples came from UK trials COV001 and COV002, including a single-blind randomized controlled phase 2/3 trial of AZD1222 (ChAdOx1 nCoV-19) in healthy adults. For TCRbeta chain sequencing, PBMC samples were collected from trial participants at day 0 and at day 28 after the second dose. To note about this clone: Its recognized antigen is unknown. It has no much larger one-base neighbor in the sample; base qualities were not kept.

The CDR3 regions of human TCRbeta chains were analyzed by immunosequencing. In the source study's methods: Repertoire TCRs were matched against a reference library of SARS-CoV-2-specific TCRs generated with the MIRA antigen-specificity platform. Breadth meant the fraction of unique TCRs that were SARS-CoV-2-associated, whereas depth meant the fraction of total T cells that were SARS-CoV-2-associated. Using the MIRA data, each spike-specific TCR was mapped to the spike region that the TCR reacts to and placed in a CD4 or CD8 class. Log10-transformed breadth and depth values were compared by one-way ANOVA with Sidak's multiple comparisons tests. Here the immuneACCESS table is served through TCRdb, limited to in-frame sequences with V and J called. Missing clones are a known gap in these copies; in checked studies unresolved V genes cover under half, and the rest lacks a known reason. The DNA gave D and trimming, while V, J and clone size come from that table. Counted in this sample were fewer than 300,000 clones; approximately 93% of them appeared once. Less than 0.65% of the sample is taken by the ten largest.

For CDR1 and CDR2, the germline V gene (reference sequence) lists LNHDA and SQIVND. V sheds 2 bases and J sheds 0 bases, leaving 7 bases between their ends. The CDR3 spans 15 residues, from the cysteine through the phenylalanine. Only CDR3 DNA is held: 45 bases, read in frame from base 1. This TCR was recovered from an adult in good health. Material: peripheral blood, obtained on day 0 of AZD1222 vaccination. The rearrangement combines TRBV19 with TRBJ2-2; too little of a D gene remains to name it. At the DNA level, the sequence is TGTGCCAGTAGTATAAGCAGATCGAACACCGGGGAGCTGTTTTTT. Translated, this gives CASSISRSNTGELFF.